The 6 T cell receptor beta chains in this list originate from one sample, sequenced in a study of identical twins. TCRdb itself ran the 5' RACE reads through MiXCR, one entry per CDR3 protein. The sample lists around 220,000 distinct CDR3 sequences; around 15% were seen once. The sequenced sample was memory (CD45RO+) T cells sorted from blood. The origin of the receptors is a woman aged 18 to 35 in good health.

The table lists this clonotype with a few counts. The chain is built from TRBV5-1 and TRBJ2-1; TRBD1 or TRBD2 may be the D gene (6 bases each). In germline, CDR1 is SGHRS, CDR2 YFSETQ. With 9 bases removed from V and 0 bases from J, the gap between germline ends came to 16 bases. The CDR3 sequence is 15 residues long. CDR3 amino acids: CATTKGGLSYNEQFF. The CDR3 DNA follows: TGCGCCACCACTAAGGGGGGTCTCTCCTACAATGAGCAGTTCTTC.

This sequence joins TRBV25-1 and TRBJ2-3; D gene ambiguous. Between the trimmed V and J ends, which lost 1 base and 2 bases, there was a span of 4 bases. Looked up from germline, CDR1 is MGHDK and CDR2 is SYGVNS. The CDR3 totals 13 residues. CDR3 sequence: CASSESDTDTQYF. DNA for the CDR3: TGTGCCAGCAGTGAATCCGACACAGATACGCAGTATTTT.

Only a few counts were recorded for this clonotype. The chain joins TRBV3-1 to TRBJ2-1; TRBD2 matches 7 bases. The CDR3 runs 17 residues. CDR1 and CDR2 (germline): LGHDT, YNNKEL (reference sequence). V was clipped by 4 bases and J by 3 bases; unmatched bases: 12. CDR3 in DNA: TGTGCCAGCAGCCCAGGACTAGTTAGCGTCATCTACAATGAGCAGTTCTTC. This gives the protein CASSPGLVSVIYNEQFF.

This clonotype was detected ten times or more. V and J are TRBV27 and TRBJ2-2; the D gene is possibly TRBD2 (6 bases). This CDR3 has 17 residues. Germline V gene lookup returns CDR1 MNHEY and CDR2 SMNVEV (reference sequence). V lost 4 bases, J lost 4 bases, and 19 bases lay in between. The CDR3 loop is CASSWGVGQGITGELFF. Here the CDR3 DNA reads TGTGCCAGCAGTTGGGGGGTCGGGCAGGGAATCACCGGGGAGCTGTTTTTT.

The rearrangement joins TRBV3-1 to TRBJ2-7; 8 positions agree with TRBD1. There are 11 residues in the CDR3. V was clipped by 11 bases and J by 7 bases; unmatched bases: 7. Germline V gene data show CDR1 as LGHDT and CDR2 as YNNKEL (reference sequence). The CDR3 sequence: CAVDRGWEQYF. In DNA form, the CDR3 reads TGTGCCGTCGACAGGGGATGGGAGCAGTACTTC.

The genes are TRBV4-1 and TRBJ1-2; D is perhaps TRBD1 (6 bases). Germline V lookup: CDR1 MGHRA, CDR2 YSYEKL. CDR3 length: 14 residues. The germline V and J ends were trimmed by 0 bases and 8 bases, with 13 bases remaining between them. The DNA for the CDR3 is TGCGCCAGCAGCCAAGATGCGGGGGGCAGGGGCTACACCTTC. Amino acid sequence: CASSQDAGGRGYTF.